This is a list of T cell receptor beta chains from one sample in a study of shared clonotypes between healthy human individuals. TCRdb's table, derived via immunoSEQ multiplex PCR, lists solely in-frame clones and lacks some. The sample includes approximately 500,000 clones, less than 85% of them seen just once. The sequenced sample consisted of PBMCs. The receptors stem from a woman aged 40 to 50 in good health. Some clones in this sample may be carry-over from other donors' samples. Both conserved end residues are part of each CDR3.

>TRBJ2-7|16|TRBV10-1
CASPSDPGLPSDEQYF
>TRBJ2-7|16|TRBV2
CASTGTSGRAEGEQYF
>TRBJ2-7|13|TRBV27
CASSFSGVYEQYF
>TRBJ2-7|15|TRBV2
CASRMPDSASYEQYF
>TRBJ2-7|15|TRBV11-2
CASSFPYGRRYEQYF
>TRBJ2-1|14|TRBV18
CASSPLGTANEQFF
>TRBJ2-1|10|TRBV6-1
CEWTVNEQFF
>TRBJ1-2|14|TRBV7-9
CASSPRVAAGGYTF
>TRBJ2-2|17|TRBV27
CASSLVWLAGGAGELFF
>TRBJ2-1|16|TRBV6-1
CASSESAGRGDNEQFF
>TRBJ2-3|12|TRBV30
CAWSAGGDTQYF
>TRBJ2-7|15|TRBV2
CATYAGKGIGHEQYF
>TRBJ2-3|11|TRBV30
CAWSGLDTQYF
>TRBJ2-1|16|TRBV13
CASSGAGGSSYNEQFF
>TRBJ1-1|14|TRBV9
CASSARGDSSEAFF
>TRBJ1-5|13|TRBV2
CASSDFNNQPQHF
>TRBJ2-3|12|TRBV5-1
CASRRPGDTQYF
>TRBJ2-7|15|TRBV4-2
CASSQDGYRSYEQYF
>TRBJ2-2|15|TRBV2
CASSEGQGRAGELFF
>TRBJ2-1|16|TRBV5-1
CASSDSGRASYNEQFF
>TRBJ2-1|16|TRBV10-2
CASRAGQGGRGLEQFF
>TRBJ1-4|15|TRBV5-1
CASSPRQSEPEKLFF
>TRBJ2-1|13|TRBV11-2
CASSVGAYNEQFF
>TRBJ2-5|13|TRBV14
CASSQDLWETQYF
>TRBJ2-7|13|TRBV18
CASSAAGVYEQYF
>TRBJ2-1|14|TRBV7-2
CASKPGLAGDEQFF
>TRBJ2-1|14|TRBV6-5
CASSYSSTLYEQFF